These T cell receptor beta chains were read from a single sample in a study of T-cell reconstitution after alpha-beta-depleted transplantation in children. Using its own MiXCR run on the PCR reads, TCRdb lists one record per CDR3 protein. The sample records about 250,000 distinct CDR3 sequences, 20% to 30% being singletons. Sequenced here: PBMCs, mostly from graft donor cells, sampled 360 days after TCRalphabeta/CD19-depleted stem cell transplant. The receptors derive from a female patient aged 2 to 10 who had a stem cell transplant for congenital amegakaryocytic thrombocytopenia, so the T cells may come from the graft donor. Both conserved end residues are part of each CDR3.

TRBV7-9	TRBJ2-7	CASSGHPDGDYEQYF
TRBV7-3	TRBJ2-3	CASSLSRNADTQYF
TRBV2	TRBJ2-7	CASSEAQEMIYEQYF
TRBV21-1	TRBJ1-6	CASSKVQIRDRASPLHF
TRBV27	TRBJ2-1	CASSLSGTTYNEQFF
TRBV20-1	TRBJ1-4	CSARLAGGGEKLFF
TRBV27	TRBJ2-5	CASRSLGKAETQYF
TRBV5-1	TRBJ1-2	CASSLGTDGYGYTF
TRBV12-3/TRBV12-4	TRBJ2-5	CAPQRETQYF
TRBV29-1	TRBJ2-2	CSVEDLGGGELFF
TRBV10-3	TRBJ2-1	CAISESRLEGPSNNEQFF
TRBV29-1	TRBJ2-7	CSVGWREGYEQYF
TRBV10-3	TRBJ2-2	CAISGLRSGVLGELFF
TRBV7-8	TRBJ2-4	CASSPWASGSRAKNIQYF
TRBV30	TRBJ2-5	CAWSVGGTQYF
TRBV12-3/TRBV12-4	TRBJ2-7	CASSGRLGQYEQYF
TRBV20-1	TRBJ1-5	CSAIPGTGWNQPQHF
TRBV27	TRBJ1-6	CASRSRRQRGYNSPLHF
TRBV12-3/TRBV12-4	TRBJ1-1	CASSLGVLNTEAFF
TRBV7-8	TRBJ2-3	CASSHPPKSHTQYF
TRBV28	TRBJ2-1	CASSFSTALDEQFF
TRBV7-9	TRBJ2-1	CASRSSYSYNEQFF
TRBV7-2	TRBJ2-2	CASSLIRLAGVDGELFF
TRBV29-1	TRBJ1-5	CSVRGQGHQPQHF
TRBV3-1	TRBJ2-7	CASSQGSAGSYEQYF
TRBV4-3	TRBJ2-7	CASSQDPWRLAGSYEQYF
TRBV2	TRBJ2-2	CASSDGPANTGELFF
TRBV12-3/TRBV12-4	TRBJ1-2	CASRSAGWDYTF
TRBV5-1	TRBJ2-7	CASSLLQGTAYEQYF
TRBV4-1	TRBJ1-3	CASSIRGSGNTIYF
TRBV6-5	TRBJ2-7	CASSYSPQTYEQYF
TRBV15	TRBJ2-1	CATSKRQVLSLPPFF
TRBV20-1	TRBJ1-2	CSARDRRLYGYTF
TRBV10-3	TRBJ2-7	CAISVEGGAGEQYF
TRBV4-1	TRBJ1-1	CASSQDRLRTEAFF
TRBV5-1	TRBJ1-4	CASSFGQGINEKLFF
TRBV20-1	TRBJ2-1	CSARAGLYNEQFF
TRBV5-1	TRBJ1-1	CASSLSGGTEAFF
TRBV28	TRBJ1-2	CASSLTGANYGYTF
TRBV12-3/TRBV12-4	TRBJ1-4	CASSLSGTGSQNEKLFF